This TCR beta chain was recovered during a study of blood T cell repertoires in COVID-19. Across the whole study: T cells, B-cell-depleted T cells, or PBMCs supplied cDNA or gDNA.

A Seattle source enrolled patients during active infection and followed them longitudinally. This CDR3 comprises 16 residues. V was pared by 7 bases and J by 1 base, with 8 bases of the junction left unmatched. Germline V gene lookup returns CDR1 LNHDA and CDR2 SQIVND (reference sequence). TCRdb keeps only in-frame clones here, not all; method: immunoSEQ multiplex PCR. The table records 330,000 or so clones, roughly nine tenths of them present only once. V gene TRBV19 combines with J gene TRBJ1-5, with 9 bases lining up with TRBD1. The sequenced sample was peripheral blood. The TCR originated in a woman aged 55-69 years with COVID-19, enrolled during active disease. CDR3 coding DNA: TGTGCCAGTACCACCCCAGGGACAGGGAGCAATCAGCCCCAGCATTTT. This codes for CASTTPGTGSNQPQHF.